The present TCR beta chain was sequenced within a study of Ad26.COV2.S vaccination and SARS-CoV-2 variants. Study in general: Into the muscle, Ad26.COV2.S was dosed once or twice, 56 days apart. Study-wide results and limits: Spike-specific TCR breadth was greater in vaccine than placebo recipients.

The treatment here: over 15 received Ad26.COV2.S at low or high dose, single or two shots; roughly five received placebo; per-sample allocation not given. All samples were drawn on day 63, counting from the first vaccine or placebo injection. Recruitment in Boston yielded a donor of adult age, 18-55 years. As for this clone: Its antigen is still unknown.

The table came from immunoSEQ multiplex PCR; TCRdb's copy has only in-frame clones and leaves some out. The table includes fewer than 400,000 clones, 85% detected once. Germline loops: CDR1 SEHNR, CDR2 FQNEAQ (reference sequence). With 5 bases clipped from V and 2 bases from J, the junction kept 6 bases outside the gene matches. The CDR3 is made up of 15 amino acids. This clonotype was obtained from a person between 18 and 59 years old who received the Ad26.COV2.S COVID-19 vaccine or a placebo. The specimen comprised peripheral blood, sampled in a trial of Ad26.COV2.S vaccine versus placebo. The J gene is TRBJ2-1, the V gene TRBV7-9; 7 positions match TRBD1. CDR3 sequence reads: CASSPGQSPYNEQFF. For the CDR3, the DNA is TGTGCCAGCAGCCCGGGACAGTCCCCCTACAATGAGCAGTTCTTC.